These 17 T cell receptor beta chains were sequenced from one sample in a study of T cell changes during pregnancy in multiple sclerosis. The protocol was immunoSEQ multiplex PCR, while the TCRdb copy is restricted to in-frame clones and leaves out a portion. The sample contains 79,000 or so clones, about 85% of which appear only once. This sample comprised peripheral blood, obtained before pregnancy. The receptors here all came from a female donor with multiple sclerosis, enrolled in a pregnancy study.

The genes are TRBV5-4 and TRBJ1-2; D uncertain. The ends were cut back, 0 bases at V and 2 bases at J, with 8 bases in the middle. The CDR3 has 14 amino acids. Germline assignment: CDR1 SGHNT and CDR2 YYREEE (reference sequence). CDR3 in amino acids: CASSLDRENYGYTF. For the CDR3, the DNA is TGTGCCAGCAGCTTGGACAGAGAGAACTATGGCTACACCTTC.

The sample holds one count of this clone. The rearrangement uses TRBV7-6 and TRBJ1-2; tentative D call: TRBD1 (6 bases). The CDR3 extends over 13 amino acids. Germline CDR1 and CDR2: SGHVS and FNYEAQ. V lost 3 bases and J lost 6, with 11 bases in between. This CDR3 is CASSLGGLNGYTF. The CDR3 DNA follows: TGTGCCAGCAGCTTGGGGGGGCTCAATGGCTACACCTTC.

This clone was found once. The chain uses TRBV12-5 and TRBJ1-1; TRBD1 aligns across 9 bases. Germline-derived CDR1 and CDR2 are LGHNT and FRNRAP. This CDR3 is 14 amino acids long. J was trimmed by 8 bases and V by 7 bases; bases with no gene match: 11. CDR3 in amino acids: CASARDRALGEAFF. For the CDR3, the DNA is TGTGCTAGTGCCAGGGACAGGGCATTGGGGGAAGCTTTCTTT.

The chain employs TRBV19 and TRBJ2-5; tentatively, D is TRBD1 (5 bases). The CDR3 is 15 residues long. CDR1 and CDR2 (germline): LNHDA, SQIVND (reference sequence). The ends were cut back, 1 base at V and 0 bases at J, with 9 bases in the middle. The CDR3 protein is CASSIAKGHQETQYF. Written as DNA, the CDR3 is TGTGCCAGTAGTATAGCTAAGGGGCACCAAGAGACCCAGTACTTC.

The chain is built from TRBV6-5 and TRBJ2-6; D perhaps matches TRBD1 (6 bases). The germline CDR1 and CDR2 sequences are MNHEY and SVGAGI. V lost 6 bases and J lost 0, with 6 bases in between. The CDR3 extends over 14 amino acids. The CDR3 region has the DNA TGTGCCAGCAGGACAGGCTCTGGGGCCAACGTCCTGACTTTC. Its protein is CASRTGSGANVLTF.

This clone was seen a few times. This chain uses TRBV11-2 with TRBJ2-7; tentative D call: TRBD1 (5 bases). The CDR3 loop spans 14 amino acids. Germline CDR1 and CDR2: SGHAT and FQNNGV. Trimming left V 5 bases short and J 0 bases short, with 11 bases between. CDR3 coding DNA: TGTGCCAGCAGCCCACGACAGTCCTCCTACGAGCAGTACTTC. Protein: CASSPRQSSYEQYF.

The genes are TRBV5-4 and TRBJ2-3, with 7 nucleotides matching TRBD2. Germline assignment: CDR1 SGHNT and CDR2 YYREEE (reference sequence). The V and J ends lost 4 bases and 5 bases, in that order; junction bases with no gene match: 16. The CDR3 runs 17 residues. As DNA, the CDR3 is TGTGCCAGCAGCATCTCTTTCGGGGGAGGGCCGGTAGATACGCAGTATTTT. It translates to CASSISFGGGPVDTQYF. The variable domain in full, with the rest retrieved from reference TRBV5-4 and TRBJ2-3, is ETGVTQSPTHLIKTRGQQVTLRCSSQSGHNTVSWYQQALGQGPQFIFQYYREEENGRGNFPPRFSGLQFPNYSSELNVNALELDDSALYLCASSISFGGGPVDTQYFGPGTRLTVL.

The chain has TRBV19 and TRBJ2-3; tentatively, D is TRBD1 (5 bases). This CDR3 is built from 17 residues. The ends were cut back, 5 bases at V and 1 base at J, with 19 bases in the middle. Germline V lookup: CDR1 LNHDA, CDR2 SQIVND (reference sequence). The CDR3 DNA reads TGTGCCAGTAGTTTAAAGGGGCTGGGCCCGGGCACAGATACGCAGTATTTT. It yields the protein CASSLKGLGPGTDTQYF.

The chain is built from TRBV19 and TRBJ2-3, with 8 bases lining up with TRBD2. CDR1 is LNHDA, CDR2 SQIVND, per germline (reference sequence). The CDR3 is made up of 15 amino acids. The J segment lost 3 bases and the V segment lost 5 bases, leaving 7 bases of the junction unmatched. CDR3 loop: CASSHPGGPTDTQYF. In nucleotides, the CDR3 is TGTGCCAGTAGTCATCCGGGAGGGCCTACAGATACGCAGTATTTT.

The chain employs TRBV27 and TRBJ1-2; no clear D gene. The CDR3 consists of 13 residues. The V gene's germline CDR1 is MNHEY and CDR2 SMNVEV (reference sequence). With 5 bases removed from V and 5 bases from J, the gap between germline ends came to 12 bases. CDR3: CASSQSLRYGYTF. For the CDR3, the DNA is TGTGCCAGCAGTCAATCCCTACGATATGGCTACACCTTC.

V usage is TRBV2 and J usage is TRBJ1-5, with D unresolved. The ends were cut back, 2 bases at V and 7 bases at J, with 9 bases in the middle. The CDR3 covers 13 residues. Germline-derived CDR1 and CDR2 are SNHLY and FYNNEI. The CDR3 bases are TGTGCCAGCAGTGAAATGGGCGACCAGCCCCAGCATTTT. Encoded protein: CASSEMGDQPQHF. Filled out from reference TRBV2 and TRBJ1-5, the complete variable domain reads EPEVTQTPSHQVTQMGQEVILRCVPISNHLYFYWYRQILGQKVEFLVSFYNNEISEKSEIFDDQFSVERPDGSNFTLKIRSTKLEDSAMYFCASSEMGDQPQHFGDGTRLSIL.

The J gene is TRBJ2-1, the V gene TRBV7-9, with 9 bases identical to TRBD2. V trimming: 4 bases; J trimming: 0 bases; junction bases outside the gene matches: 10. The germline CDR1 and CDR2 sequences are SEHNR and FQNEAQ (reference sequence). This CDR3 region has 18 residues. CDR3: CASSSPSRTSDSYNEQFF. For the CDR3, the DNA is TGTGCCAGCAGCTCTCCAAGCAGGACTAGCGACTCCTACAATGAGCAGTTCTTC.

The V call is TRBV5-1, the J call TRBJ1-2, with TRBD1 matching 7 bases. V shed 0 bases, J shed 5 bases, and the junction held 7 bases outside the gene matches. This CDR3 comprises 15 residues. Germline V CDR1 and CDR2: SGHRS, YFSETQ. The CDR3 spells CASSLAAGTEYGYTF. The CDR3 DNA reads TGCGCCAGCAGCTTGGCCGCCGGGACAGAGTATGGCTACACCTTC.

This sequence joins TRBV19 and TRBJ1-2; the D is unclear. CDR1 is LNHDA and CDR2 is SQIVND in the germline V gene (reference sequence). This CDR3 region has 12 residues. Trimming shortened V by 7 bases and J by 11 bases, and 17 bases separated the two germline ends. CDR3 amino acids: CASNSRESQYTF. CDR3 coding DNA: TGTGCCAGTAATTCGAGAGAGAGTCAATACACCTTC.

The chain combines TRBV13 with TRBJ2-1; D is uncertain. Germline assignment: CDR1 PRHDT and CDR2 FYEKMQ (reference sequence). Deletions cut 2 bases from V and 5 bases from J, with 22 bases between. The CDR3 sequence is 18 residues long. The CDR3 here is CASSLTALSPRSNNEQFF. CDR3 bases: TGTGCCAGCAGCTTAACGGCTTTGTCGCCTAGGTCGAACAATGAGCAGTTCTTC.

V and J are TRBV11-2 and TRBJ2-7, with D tentatively TRBD2 (5 bases). The CDR3 is made up of 14 amino acids. Trimming shortened V by 4 bases and J by 3 bases, and 13 bases separated the two germline ends. The germline CDR1 and CDR2 sequences are SGHAT and FQNNGV. CDR3 amino acids: CASSYYSGFYEQYF. Written as DNA, the CDR3 is TGTGCCAGCAGCTATTACTCGGGATTCTACGAGCAGTACTTC.

This chain joins TRBV29-1 and TRBJ2-7; maybe TRBD2 (7 bases). The V end lost 2 bases, the J end lost 3 bases, and 11 bases lay between the germline ends. Germline CDR1 and CDR2: SQVTM and ANQGSEA. The CDR3 is made up of 13 amino acids. The CDR3 nucleotides read TGCAGCGTTGAACGAGCGGGACACTACGAGCAGTACTTC. Translated, it gives CSVERAGHYEQYF.